The clone carrying this T cell receptor beta chain is labeled large. These data belong to a study of T-cell reconstitution after alpha-beta-depleted transplantation in children. The J segment lost 0 bases and the V segment lost 5 bases, leaving 12 bases of the junction unmatched. The CDR3 is made up of 17 amino acids. The V gene's germline CDR1 is MDHEN and CDR2 SYDVKM. TCRbeta library construction was performed incorporating unique molecular identifiers. From the PCR reads, TCRdb called clonotypes with MiXCR, one entry per CDR3 protein. Among about 160,000 distinct CDR3 sequences listed, approximately 12% were seen once.

The clonotype was recovered from a boy between 2 and 10 years old with acute myeloid leukemia, due to receive a stem cell transplant. The sample in question was PBMCs, obtained before TCRalphabeta/CD19-depleted stem cell transplant. The rearrangement joins TRBV28 to TRBJ2-7, with TRBD2 matching over 8 bases. As DNA, the CDR3 is TGTGCCAGCAGTGAGACTTTACTAGCGGTGAGCTCCTACGAGCAGTACTTC. This translates into CASSETLLAVSSYEQYF.